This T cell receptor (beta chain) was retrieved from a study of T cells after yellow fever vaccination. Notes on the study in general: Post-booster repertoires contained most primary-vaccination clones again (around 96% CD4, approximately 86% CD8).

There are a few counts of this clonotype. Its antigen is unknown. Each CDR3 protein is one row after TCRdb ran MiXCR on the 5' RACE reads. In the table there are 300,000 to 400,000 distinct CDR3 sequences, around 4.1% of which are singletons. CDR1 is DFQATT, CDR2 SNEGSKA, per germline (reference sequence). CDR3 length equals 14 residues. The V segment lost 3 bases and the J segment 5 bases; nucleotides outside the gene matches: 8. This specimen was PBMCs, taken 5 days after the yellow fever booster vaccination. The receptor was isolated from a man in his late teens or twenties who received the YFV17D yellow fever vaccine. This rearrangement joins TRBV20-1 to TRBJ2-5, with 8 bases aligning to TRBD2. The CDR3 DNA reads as TGCAGTGCTAGTAGGCGCGGGGGGCTGGAGACCCAGTACTTC. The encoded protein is CSASRRGGLETQYF.